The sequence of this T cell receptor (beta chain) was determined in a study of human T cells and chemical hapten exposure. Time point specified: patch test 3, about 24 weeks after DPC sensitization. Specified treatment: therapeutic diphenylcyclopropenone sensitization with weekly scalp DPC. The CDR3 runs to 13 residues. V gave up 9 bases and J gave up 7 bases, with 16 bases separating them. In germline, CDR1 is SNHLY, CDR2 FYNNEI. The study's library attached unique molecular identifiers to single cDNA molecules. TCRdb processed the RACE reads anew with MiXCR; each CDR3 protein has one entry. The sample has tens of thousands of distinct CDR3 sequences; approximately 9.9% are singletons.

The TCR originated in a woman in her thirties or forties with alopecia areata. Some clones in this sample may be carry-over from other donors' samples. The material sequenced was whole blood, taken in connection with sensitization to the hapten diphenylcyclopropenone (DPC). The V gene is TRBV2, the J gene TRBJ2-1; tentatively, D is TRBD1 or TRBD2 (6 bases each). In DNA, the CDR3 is TGTGCCAGTGCCCCCAGGGGAGGTAATGAGCAGTTCTTC. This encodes CASAPRGGNEQFF.